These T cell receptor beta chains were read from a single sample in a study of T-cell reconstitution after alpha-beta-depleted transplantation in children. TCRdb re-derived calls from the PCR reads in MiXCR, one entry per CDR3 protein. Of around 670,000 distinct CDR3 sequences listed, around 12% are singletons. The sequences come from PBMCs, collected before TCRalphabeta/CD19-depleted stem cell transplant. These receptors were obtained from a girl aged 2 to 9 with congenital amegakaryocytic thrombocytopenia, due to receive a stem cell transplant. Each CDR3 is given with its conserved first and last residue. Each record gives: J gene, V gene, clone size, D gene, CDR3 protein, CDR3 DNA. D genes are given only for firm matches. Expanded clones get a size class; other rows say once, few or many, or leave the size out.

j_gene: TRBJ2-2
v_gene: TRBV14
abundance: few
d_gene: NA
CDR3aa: CASTLSHTSPGELFF
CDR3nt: TGTGCCAGCACCCTTTCCCATACCTCGCCTGGGGAGCTGTTTTTT

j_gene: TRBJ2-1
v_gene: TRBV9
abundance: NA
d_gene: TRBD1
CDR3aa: CASSVGPGGQGGNEQFF
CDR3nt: TGTGCCAGCAGCGTAGGTCCCGGGGGACAGGGGGGGAATGAGCAGTTCTTC

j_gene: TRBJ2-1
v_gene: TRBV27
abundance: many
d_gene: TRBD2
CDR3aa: CASTWTSGRNEQFF
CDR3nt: TGTGCCAGCACCTGGACTAGCGGGAGAAATGAGCAGTTCTTC

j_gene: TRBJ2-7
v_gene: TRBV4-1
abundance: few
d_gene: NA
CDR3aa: CASSQEVQQGYEQYF
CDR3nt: TGCGCCAGCAGCCAAGAGGTTCAGCAAGGCTACGAGCAGTACTTC

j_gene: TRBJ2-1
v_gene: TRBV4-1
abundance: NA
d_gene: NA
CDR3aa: CASSQETPGEQFF
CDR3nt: TGCGCCAGCAGCCAAGAGACCCCCGGGGAGCAGTTCTTC

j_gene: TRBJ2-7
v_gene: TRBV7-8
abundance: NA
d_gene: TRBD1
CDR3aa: CASSFQGATYEQYF
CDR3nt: TGTGCCAGCAGCTTCCAGGGGGCCACCTACGAGCAGTACTTC

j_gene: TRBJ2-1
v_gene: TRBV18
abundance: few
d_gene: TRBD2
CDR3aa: CASSPNTGTSGYNEQFF
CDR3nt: TGTGCCAGCTCACCGAACACCGGGACTAGCGGTTACAATGAGCAGTTCTTC

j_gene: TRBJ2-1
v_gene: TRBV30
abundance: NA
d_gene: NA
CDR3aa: CACWGQGNYNEQFF
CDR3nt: TGTGCCTGCTGGGGCCAGGGGAATTACAATGAGCAGTTCTTC

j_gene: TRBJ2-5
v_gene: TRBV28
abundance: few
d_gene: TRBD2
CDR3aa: CASSFLRLAGGPKTQYF
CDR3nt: TGTGCCAGCAGTTTCCTTAGACTAGCGGGAGGTCCGAAGACCCAGTACTTC

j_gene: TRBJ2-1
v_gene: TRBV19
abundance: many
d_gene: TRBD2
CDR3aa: CASSIIGGSSYNEQFF
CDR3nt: TGTGCCAGTAGTATAATCGGCGGGAGCTCCTACAATGAGCAGTTCTTC

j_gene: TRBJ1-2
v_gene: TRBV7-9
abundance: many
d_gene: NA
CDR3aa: CASTPLGAAFYGYTF
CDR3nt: TGTGCCAGCACCCCCCTTGGAGCGGCCTTCTATGGCTACACCTTC

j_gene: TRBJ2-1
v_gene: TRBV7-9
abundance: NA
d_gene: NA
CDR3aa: CASSLRAPREQFF
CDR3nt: TGTGCCAGCAGCTTAAGAGCCCCCAGGGAGCAGTTCTTC

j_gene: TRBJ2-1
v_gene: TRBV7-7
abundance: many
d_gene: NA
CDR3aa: CASSLDGSDEQFF
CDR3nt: TGTGCCAGCAGCTTAGACGGGAGTGATGAGCAGTTCTTC

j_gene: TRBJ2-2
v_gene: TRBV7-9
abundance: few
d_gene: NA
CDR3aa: CASSLALGGELFF
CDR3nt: TGTGCCAGCAGCTTAGCCCTCGGTGGGGAGCTGTTTTTT

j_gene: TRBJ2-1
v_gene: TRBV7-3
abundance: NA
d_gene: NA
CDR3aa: CASSPERTVLLSDEQFF
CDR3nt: TGTGCCAGCAGCCCTGAGAGGACAGTCCTTCTCTCCGATGAGCAGTTCTTC

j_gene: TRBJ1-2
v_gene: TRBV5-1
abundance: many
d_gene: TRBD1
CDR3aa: CASSSGQNYGYTF
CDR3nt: TGCGCCAGCAGCTCGGGACAGAACTATGGCTACACCTTC

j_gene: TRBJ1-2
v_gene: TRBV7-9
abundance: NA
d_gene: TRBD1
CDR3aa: CASRTWGAGGGYTF
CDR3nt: TGTGCCAGCAGGACGTGGGGCGCAGGGGGTGGCTACACCTTC

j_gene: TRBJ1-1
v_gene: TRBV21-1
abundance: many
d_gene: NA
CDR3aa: CASSKDRRTGGAGYTEAFF
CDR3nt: TGTGCCAGCAGCAAAGATAGAAGGACAGGGGGCGCCGGGTACACTGAAGCTTTCTTT

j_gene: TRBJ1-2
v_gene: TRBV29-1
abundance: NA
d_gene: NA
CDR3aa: CSVVFGANYGYTF
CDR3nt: TGCAGCGTAGTTTTCGGGGCGAACTATGGCTACACCTTC

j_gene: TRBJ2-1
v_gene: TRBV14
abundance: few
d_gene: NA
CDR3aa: CASSQHSNSDPFF
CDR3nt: TGTGCCAGCAGCCAACATTCCAACTCGGACCCGTTCTTC

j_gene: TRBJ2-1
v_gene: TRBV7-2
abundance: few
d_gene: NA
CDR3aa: CASSLVRVEQFF
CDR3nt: TGTGCCAGCAGCTTAGTTCGGGTAGAGCAGTTCTTC

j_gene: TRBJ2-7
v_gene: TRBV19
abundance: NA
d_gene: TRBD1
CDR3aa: CASTPGQVGYEQYF
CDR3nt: TGTGCCAGTACCCCAGGACAGGTGGGCTACGAGCAGTACTTC

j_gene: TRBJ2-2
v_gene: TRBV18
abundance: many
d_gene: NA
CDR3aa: CASSPRDRSNTGELFF
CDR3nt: TGTGCCAGCTCACCCCGGGACCGCTCGAACACCGGGGAGCTGTTTTTT

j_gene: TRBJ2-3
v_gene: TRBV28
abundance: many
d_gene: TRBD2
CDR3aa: CATILPGLAATDTQYF
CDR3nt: TGTGCCACCATCCTCCCGGGACTAGCGGCCACAGATACGCAGTATTTT

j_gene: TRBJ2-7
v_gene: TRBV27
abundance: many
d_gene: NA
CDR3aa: CASSVLSSYEQYF
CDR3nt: TGTGCCAGCAGTGTACTGTCCTCCTACGAGCAGTACTTC

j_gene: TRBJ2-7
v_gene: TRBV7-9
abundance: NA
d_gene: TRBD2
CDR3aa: CASSLDSGRSHEQYF
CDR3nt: TGTGCCAGCAGCTTAGATAGCGGGAGAAGCCACGAGCAGTACTTC

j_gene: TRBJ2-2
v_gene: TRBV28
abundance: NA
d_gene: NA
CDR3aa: CASSLLGRDGTGELFF
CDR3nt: TGTGCCAGCAGTTTGTTGGGGCGGGACGGCACCGGGGAGCTGTTTTTT

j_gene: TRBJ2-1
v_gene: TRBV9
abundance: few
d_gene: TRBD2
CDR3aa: CASSVAGTSGVREQFF
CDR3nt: TGTGCCAGCAGCGTAGCCGGGACTAGCGGGGTTCGTGAGCAGTTCTTC

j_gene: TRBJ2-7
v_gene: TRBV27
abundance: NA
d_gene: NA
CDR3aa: CASSLYIQDKLTEQYF
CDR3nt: TGTGCCAGCAGTTTATACATACAGGATAAATTAACCGAGCAGTACTTC

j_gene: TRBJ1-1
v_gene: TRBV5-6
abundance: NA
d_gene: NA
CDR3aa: CASSLPPGGRAEAFF
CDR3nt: TGTGCCAGCAGCTTACCCCCCGGGGGGCGGGCTGAAGCTTTCTTT

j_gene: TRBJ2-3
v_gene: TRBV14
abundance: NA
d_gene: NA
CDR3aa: CASSHYSPEVTDTQYF
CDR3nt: TGTGCCAGCAGCCACTATTCCCCGGAGGTCACAGATACGCAGTATTTT